This T cell receptor beta chain came from a study of blood T cells in healthy people across ages. With 4 bases clipped from V and 6 bases from J, the junction kept 10 bases outside the gene matches. The germline V gene encodes CDR1 SEHNR and CDR2 FQNEAQ (reference sequence). The CDR3 has 16 residues. With a J-beta primer mix and a sample-barcoded 5' primer, a second PCR ran 7 to 11 cycles. TCRdb re-called the 5' RACE reads through MiXCR, storing one row per CDR3 protein. This table has under 850,000 distinct CDR3 sequences, under 40% appearing once. This clonotype was detected ten times or more. This TCR came from a man aged 18 to 35 in good health. The chain recombines TRBV7-9 with TRBJ2-2, with TRBD1 matching 8 bases. Specimen: blood. CDR3: CASSSGGQVIPGELFF. CDR3 bases: TGTGCCAGCAGCTCCGGGGGACAGGTTATACCCGGGGAGCTGTTTTTT.